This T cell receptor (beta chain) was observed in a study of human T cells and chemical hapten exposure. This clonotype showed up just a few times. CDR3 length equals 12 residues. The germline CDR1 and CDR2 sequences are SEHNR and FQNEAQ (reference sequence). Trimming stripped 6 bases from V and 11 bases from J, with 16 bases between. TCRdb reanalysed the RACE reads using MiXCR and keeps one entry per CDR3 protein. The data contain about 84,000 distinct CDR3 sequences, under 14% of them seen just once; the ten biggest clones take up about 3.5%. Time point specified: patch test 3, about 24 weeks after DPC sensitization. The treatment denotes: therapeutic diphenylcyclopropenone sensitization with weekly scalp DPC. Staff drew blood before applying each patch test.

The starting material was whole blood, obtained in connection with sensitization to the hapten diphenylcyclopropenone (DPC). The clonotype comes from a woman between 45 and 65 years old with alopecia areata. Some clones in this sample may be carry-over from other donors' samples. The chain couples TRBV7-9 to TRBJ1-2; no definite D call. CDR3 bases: TGTGCCAGCAGTCGCGTTGAGGCACAATACACCTTC. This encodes CASSRVEAQYTF.